This T cell receptor (beta chain) was obtained from a study of shared clonotypes between healthy human individuals. The wider study: In total, the donors were a couple of women and a few men aged 18 to 49.

The CDR3 has 19 amino acids. J was trimmed by 4 bases and V by 8 bases; bases with no gene match: 22. In germline, CDR1 is MNHGY, CDR2 SVAAGI. Deep was the level used in running the assay. Replicate PCRs for sorted subsets used around 200 ng DNA; this equaled about 30,000 T cell genomes. Repertoires were generated with immunoSEQ multiplex PCR, while TCRdb's copy carries only in-frame clones and drops some. The profile shows more than 500,000 clones, around 95% of them singletons. CD45RO negativity and positive selection for CCR7 defined naive CD8 cells, a population that excluded terminally differentiated effector memory CD45RA+ cells.

Sequenced sample: naive CD8+ T cells sorted from blood. The TCR sequence derives from a woman aged 30 to 39 in good health. This sequence joins TRBV6-9 and TRBJ2-3; 9 bases match TRBD1. The CDR3 spells CASSQGGRTGTGFPDTQYF. The CDR3 DNA is TGTGCCAGCTCTCAAGGGGGACGAACCGGGACAGGGTTTCCAGATACGCAGTATTTT.